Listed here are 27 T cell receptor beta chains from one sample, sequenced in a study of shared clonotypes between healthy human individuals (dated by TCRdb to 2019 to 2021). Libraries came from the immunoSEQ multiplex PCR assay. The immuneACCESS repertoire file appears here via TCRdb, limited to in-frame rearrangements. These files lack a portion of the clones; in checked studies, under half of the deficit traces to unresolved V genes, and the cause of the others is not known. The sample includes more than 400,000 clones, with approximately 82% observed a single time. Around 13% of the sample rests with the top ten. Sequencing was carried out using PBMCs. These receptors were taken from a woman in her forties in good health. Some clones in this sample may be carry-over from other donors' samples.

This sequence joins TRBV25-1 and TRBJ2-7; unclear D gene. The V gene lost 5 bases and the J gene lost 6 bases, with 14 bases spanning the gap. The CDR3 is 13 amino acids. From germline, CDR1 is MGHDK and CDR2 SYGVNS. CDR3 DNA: TGTGCCAGCAGTCGGCCACCTGGGTCCGAGCAGTACTTC. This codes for CASSRPPGSEQYF.

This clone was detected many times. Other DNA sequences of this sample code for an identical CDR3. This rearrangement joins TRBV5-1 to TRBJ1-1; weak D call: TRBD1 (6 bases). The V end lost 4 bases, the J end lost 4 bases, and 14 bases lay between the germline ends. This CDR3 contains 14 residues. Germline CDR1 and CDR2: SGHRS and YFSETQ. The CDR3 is CASSPGGGSTEAFF. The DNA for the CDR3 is TGCGCCAGCAGCCCAGGAGGGGGGAGCACTGAAGCTTTCTTT.

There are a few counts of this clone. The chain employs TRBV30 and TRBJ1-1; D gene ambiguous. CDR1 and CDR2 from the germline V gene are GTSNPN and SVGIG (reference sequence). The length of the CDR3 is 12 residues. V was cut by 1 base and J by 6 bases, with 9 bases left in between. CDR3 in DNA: TGTGCCTGGAGTGGGTCCACCTCTGAAGCTTTCTTT. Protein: CAWSGSTSEAFF.

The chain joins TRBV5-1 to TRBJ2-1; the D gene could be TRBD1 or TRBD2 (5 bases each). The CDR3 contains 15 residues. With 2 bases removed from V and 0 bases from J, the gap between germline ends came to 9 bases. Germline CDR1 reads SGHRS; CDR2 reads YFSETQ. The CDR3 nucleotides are TGCGCCAGCAGCTTAGGGGACCGCTCCTACAATGAGCAGTTCTTC. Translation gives CASSLGDRSYNEQFF.

CDR3 region: CASSQGTASSYEQYF. DNA for the CDR3: TGTGCCAGCAGCCAAGGGACGGCAAGCTCCTACGAGCAGTACTTC. The chain has TRBV4-2 and TRBJ2-7; D is ambiguous. V was cut by 1 base and J by 0 bases, with 10 bases left in between. The CDR3 length is 15 residues. The germline CDR1 and CDR2 sequences are LGHNA and YNFKEQ.

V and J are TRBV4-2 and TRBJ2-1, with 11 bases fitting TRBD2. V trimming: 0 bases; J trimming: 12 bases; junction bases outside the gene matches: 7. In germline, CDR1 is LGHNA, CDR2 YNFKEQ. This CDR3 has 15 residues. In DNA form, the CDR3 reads TGTGCCAGCAGCCAAGAAGGAACTAGCGGGAGCGCGCAGTTCTTC. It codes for CASSQEGTSGSAQFF.

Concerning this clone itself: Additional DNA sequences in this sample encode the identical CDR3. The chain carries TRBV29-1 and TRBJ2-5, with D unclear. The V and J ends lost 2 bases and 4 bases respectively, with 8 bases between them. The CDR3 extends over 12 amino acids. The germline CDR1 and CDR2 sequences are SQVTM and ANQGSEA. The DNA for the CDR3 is TGCAGCGTTGAACCCCTAGGAGAGACCCAGTACTTC. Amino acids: CSVEPLGETQYF.

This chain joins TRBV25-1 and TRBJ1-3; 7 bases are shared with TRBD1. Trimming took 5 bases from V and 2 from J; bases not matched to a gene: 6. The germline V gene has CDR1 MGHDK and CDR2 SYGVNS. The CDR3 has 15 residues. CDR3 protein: CASSPQGIAGNTIYF. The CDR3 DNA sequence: TGTGCCAGCAGTCCACAGGGGATTGCTGGAAACACCATATATTTT.

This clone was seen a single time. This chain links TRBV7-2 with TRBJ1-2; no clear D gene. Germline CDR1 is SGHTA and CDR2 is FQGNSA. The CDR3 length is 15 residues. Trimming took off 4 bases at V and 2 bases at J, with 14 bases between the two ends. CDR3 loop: CASSSLKGRNYGYTF. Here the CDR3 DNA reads TGTGCCAGCAGCTCCCTCAAAGGCAGGAACTATGGCTACACCTTC.

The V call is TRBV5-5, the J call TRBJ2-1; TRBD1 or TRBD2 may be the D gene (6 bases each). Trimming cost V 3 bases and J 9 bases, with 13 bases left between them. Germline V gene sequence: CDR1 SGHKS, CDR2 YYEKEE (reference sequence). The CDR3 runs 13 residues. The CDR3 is CASSWTGASEQFF. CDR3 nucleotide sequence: TGTGCCAGCAGCTGGACGGGGGCGAGTGAGCAGTTCTTC.

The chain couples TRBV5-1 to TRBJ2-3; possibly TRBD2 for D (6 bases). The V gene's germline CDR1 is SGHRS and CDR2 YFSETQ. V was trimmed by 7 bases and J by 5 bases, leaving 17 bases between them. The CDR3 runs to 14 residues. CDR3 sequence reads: CASASGTPLDTQYF. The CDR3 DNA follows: TGCGCCAGCGCCTCCGGGACTCCCTTAGATACGCAGTATTTT.

In nucleotides, the CDR3 is TGTGCCAGCAGGAGGGGGGGTTGGACTGAAGCTTTCTTT. Protein: CASRRGGWTEAFF. V is TRBV28 and J is TRBJ1-1; possibly TRBD1 for D (6 bases). Trimming left V 6 bases short and J 5 bases short, with 13 bases between. In germline, CDR1 is MDHEN, CDR2 SYDVKM. CDR3 length: 13 residues. The variable domain in full, with the rest retrieved from reference TRBV28 and TRBJ1-1, is DVKVTQSSRYLVKRTGEKVFLECVQDMDHENMFWYRQDPGLGLRLIYFSYDVKMKEKGDIPEGYSVSREKKERFSLILESASTNQTSMYLCASRRGGWTEAFFGQGTRLTVV.

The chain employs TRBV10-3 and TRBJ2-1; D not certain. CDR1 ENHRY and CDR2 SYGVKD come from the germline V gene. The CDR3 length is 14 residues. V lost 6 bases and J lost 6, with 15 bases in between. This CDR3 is CAIRQTTSGNEQFF. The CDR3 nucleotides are TGTGCCATCAGGCAGACCACTTCCGGCAATGAGCAGTTCTTC.

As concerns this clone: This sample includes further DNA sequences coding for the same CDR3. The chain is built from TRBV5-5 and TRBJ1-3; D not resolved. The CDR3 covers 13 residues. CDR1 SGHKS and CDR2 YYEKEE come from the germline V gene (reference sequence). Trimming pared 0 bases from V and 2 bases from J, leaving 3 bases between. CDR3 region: CASSLGTGNTIYF. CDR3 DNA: TGTGCCAGCAGCTTGGGAACTGGAAACACCATATATTTT.

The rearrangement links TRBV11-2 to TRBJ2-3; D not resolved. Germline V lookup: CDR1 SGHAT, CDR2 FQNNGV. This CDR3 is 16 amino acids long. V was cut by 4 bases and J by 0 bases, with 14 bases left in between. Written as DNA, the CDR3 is TGTGCCAGCAGCTGGATTGGCGATCCTAGCACAGATACGCAGTATTTT. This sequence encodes CASSWIGDPSTDTQYF.

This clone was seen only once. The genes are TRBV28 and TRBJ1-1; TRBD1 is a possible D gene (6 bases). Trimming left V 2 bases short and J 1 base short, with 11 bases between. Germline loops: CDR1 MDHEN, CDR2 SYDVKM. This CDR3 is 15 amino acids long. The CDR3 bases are TGTGCCAGCAGTTTAGTTATGGGACAGAACACTGAAGCTTTCTTT. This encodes CASSLVMGQNTEAFF.

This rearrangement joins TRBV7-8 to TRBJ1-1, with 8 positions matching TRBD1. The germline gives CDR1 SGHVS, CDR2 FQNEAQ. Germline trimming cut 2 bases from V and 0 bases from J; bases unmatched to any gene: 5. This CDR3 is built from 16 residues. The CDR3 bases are TGTGCCAGCAGCTTAACGTCAGGGGGCTTGAACACTGAAGCTTTCTTT. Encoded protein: CASSLTSGGLNTEAFF.

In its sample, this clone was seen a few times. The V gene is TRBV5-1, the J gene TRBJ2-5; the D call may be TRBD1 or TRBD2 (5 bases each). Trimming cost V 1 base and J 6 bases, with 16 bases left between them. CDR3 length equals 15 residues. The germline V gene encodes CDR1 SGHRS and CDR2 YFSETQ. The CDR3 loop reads CASSLYGTDQKTQYF. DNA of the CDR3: TGCGCCAGCAGCTTGTACGGGACCGACCAGAAGACCCAGTACTTC.

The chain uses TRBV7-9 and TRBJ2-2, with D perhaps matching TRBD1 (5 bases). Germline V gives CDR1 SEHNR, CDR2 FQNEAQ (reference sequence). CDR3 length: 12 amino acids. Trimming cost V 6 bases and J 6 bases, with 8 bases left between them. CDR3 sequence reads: CASSPGSGELFF. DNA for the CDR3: TGTGCCAGCAGTCCAGGGTCCGGGGAGCTGTTTTTT.

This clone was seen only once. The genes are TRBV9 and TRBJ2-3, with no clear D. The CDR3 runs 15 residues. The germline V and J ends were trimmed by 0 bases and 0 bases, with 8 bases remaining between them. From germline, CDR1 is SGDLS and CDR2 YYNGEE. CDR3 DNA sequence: TGTGCCAGCAGCGTAGAACGGCGGAGCACAGATACGCAGTATTTT. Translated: CASSVERRSTDTQYF.

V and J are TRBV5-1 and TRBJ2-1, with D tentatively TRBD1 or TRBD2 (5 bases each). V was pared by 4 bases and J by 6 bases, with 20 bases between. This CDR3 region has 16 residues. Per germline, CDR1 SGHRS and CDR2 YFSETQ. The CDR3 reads CASSDSGTPLSNEQFF. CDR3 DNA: TGCGCCAGCAGCGATTCCGGGACCCCCCTCTCCAATGAGCAGTTCTTC.

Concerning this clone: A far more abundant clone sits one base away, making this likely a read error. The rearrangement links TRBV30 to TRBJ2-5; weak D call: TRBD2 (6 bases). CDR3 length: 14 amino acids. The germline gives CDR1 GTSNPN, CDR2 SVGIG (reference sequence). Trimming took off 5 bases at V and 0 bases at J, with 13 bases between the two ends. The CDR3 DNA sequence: TGTGCCTGGGGGAGGCTCCTGTACCAAGAGACCCAGTACTTC. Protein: CAWGRLLYQETQYF.

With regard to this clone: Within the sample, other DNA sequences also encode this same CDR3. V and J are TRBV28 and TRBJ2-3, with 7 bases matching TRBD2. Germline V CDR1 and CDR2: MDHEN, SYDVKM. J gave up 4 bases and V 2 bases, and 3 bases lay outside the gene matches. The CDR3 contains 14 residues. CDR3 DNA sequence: TGTGCCAGCAGTTTAGCCCGGGGGGCAGATACGCAGTATTTT. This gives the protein CASSLARGADTQYF.

The CDR3: CSVRSSGLSSGANVLTF. The CDR3 region has the DNA TGCAGCGTGCGGTCCTCAGGCCTGAGCTCTGGGGCCAACGTCCTGACTTTC. This chain connects TRBV29-1 to TRBJ2-6, with D unclear. Trimming stripped 6 bases from V and 0 bases from J, with 18 bases between. Germline CDR1 reads SQVTM; CDR2 reads ANQGSEA. This CDR3 region has 17 residues.

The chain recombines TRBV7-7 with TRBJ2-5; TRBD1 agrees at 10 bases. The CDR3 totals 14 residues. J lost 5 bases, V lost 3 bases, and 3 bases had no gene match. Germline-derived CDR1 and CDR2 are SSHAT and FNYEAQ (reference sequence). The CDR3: CASSFGTGAETQYF. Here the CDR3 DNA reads TGTGCCAGCAGCTTTGGGACAGGGGCCGAGACCCAGTACTTC.

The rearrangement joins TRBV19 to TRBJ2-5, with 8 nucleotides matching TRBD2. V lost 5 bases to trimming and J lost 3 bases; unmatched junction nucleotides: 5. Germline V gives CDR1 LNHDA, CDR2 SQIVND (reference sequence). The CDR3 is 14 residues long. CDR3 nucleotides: TGTGCCAGTAGTGTCGGGACTAGTGAAGAGACCCAGTACTTC. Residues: CASSVGTSEETQYF.

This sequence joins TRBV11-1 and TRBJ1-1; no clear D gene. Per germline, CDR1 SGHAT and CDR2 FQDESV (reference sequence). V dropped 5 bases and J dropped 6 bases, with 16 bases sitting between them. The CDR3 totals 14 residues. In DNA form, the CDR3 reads TGTGCCAGCAGCAAAAGGGCGGTTCCCGCTGAAGCTTTCTTT. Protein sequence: CASSKRAVPAEAFF.